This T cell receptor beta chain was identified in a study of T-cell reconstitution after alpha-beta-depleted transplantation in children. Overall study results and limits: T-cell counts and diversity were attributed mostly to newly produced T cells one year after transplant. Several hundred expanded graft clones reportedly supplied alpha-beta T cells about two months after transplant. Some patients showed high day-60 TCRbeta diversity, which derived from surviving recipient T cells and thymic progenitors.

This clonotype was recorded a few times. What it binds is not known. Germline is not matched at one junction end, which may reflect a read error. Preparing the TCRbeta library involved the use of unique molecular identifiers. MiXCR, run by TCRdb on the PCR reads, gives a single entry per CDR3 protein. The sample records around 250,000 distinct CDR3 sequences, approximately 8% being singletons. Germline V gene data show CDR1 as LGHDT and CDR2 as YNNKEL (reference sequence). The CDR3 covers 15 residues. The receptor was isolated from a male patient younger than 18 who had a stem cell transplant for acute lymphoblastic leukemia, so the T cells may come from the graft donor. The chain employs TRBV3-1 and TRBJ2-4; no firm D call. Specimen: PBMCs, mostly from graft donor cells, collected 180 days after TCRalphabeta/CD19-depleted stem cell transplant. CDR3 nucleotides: TGTGCCACCAGCCTCTTTGGCAGCCGGTCAAACATTCAGTACTTC. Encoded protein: CATSLFGSRSNIQYF.